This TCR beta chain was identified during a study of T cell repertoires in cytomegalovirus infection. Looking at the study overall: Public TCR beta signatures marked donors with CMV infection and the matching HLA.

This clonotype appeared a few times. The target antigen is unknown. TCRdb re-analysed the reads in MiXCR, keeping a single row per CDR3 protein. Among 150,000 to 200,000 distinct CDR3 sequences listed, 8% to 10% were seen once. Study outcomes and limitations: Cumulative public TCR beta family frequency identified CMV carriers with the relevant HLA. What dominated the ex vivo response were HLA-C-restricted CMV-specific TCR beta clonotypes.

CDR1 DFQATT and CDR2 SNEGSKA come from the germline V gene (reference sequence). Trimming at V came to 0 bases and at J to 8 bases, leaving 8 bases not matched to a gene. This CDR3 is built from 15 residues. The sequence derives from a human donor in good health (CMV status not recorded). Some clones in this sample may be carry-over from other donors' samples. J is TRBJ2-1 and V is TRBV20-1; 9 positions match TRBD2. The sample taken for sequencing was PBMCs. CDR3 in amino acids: CSARDPSGGPDEQFF. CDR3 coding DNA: TGCAGTGCTAGAGATCCCAGCGGGGGGCCGGATGAGCAGTTCTTC.